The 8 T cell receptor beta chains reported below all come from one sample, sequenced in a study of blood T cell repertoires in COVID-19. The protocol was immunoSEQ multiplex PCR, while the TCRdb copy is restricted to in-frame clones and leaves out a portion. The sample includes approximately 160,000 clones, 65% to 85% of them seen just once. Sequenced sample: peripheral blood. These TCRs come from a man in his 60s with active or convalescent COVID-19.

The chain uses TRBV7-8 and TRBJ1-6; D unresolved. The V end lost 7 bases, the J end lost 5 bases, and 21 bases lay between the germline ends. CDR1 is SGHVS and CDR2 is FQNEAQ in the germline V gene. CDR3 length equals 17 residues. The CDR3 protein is CASNGGRLEVDNSPLHF. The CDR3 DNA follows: TGTGCCAGCAACGGAGGTCGGCTTGAGGTCGATAATTCACCCCTCCACTTT.

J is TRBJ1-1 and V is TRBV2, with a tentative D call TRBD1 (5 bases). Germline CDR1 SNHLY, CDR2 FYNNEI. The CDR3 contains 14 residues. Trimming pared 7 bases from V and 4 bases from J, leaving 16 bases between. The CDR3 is CASTTKGRGTEAFF. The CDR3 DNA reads TGTGCCAGCACCACCAAGGGGCGAGGCACTGAAGCTTTCTTT.

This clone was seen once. CDR3 sequence reads: CASSLERGLNTEAFF. CDR3 bases: TGTGCCAGCAGCTTGGAAAGAGGCTTGAACACTGAAGCTTTCTTT. V gene TRBV5-5 combines with J gene TRBJ1-1; D unclear. The CDR3 has 15 residues. Germline V gene sequence: CDR1 SGHKS, CDR2 YYEKEE (reference sequence). The V end was cut by 0 bases, the J end by 0 bases, with 9 bases between.

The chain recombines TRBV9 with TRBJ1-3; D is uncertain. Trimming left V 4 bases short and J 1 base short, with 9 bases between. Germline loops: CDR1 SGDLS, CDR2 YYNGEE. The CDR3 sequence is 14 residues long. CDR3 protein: CASSSRLSGNTIYF. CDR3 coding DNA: TGTGCCAGCAGCTCCCGACTTTCTGGAAACACCATATATTTT.

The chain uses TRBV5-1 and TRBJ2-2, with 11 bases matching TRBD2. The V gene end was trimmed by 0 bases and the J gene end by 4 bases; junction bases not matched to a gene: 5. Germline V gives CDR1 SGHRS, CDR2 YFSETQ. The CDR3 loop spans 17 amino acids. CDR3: CASSLEASGGITGELFF. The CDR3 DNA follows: TGCGCCAGCAGCTTGGAGGCTAGCGGGGGGATCACCGGGGAGCTGTTTTTT.

The CDR3 region is CASSPGTGWSYEQYF. CDR3 DNA: TGTGCCAGCTCACCCGGGACAGGGTGGAGCTACGAGCAGTACTTC. The V call is TRBV18, the J call TRBJ2-7; 9 bases map to TRBD1. Germline V CDR1 and CDR2: KGHSH, LQKENI. Trimming at V came to 3 bases and at J to 3 bases, leaving 6 bases not matched to a gene. This CDR3 has 15 residues.

This CDR3 is CASTDRGNDNEQFF. The CDR3 DNA reads TGTGCCAGCACCGACAGGGGAAATGACAATGAGCAGTTCTTC. This chain connects TRBV21-1 to TRBJ2-1; the table's D call TRBD1 went unverified against the DNA. TRBV21-1 is a listed pseudogene. This CDR3 comprises 14 residues.

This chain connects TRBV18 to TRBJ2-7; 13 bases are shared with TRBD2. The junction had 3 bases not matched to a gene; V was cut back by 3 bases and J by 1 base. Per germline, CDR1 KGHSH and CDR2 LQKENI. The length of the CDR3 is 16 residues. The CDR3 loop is CASSPPGLAGSYEQYF. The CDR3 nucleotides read TGTGCCAGCTCACCGCCGGGACTAGCGGGGTCCTACGAGCAGTACTTC.